Below, 28 T cell receptor beta chains from the same sample are listed, as sequenced in a study of blood T cell repertoires in COVID-19. The data were produced by immunoSEQ multiplex PCR, yet TCRdb's version contains in-frame clones alone and is incomplete. The sample has 270,000 or so clones; 85% to 90% are singletons. Sequenced input: peripheral blood. The receptors originated from a middle-aged man with acute or convalescent COVID-19.

This rearrangement joins TRBV29-1 to TRBJ2-3, with 9 bases identical to TRBD1. Losses at the gene ends were 7 bases for V and 2 bases for J; bases not matched to a gene: 7. CDR3 length equals 14 residues. Per the germline V gene, CDR1 is SQVTM and CDR2 is ANQGSEA. The CDR3 region has the DNA TGCAGCGGAACGGGACAGGGAGTCACAGATACGCAGTATTTT. It specifies CSGTGQGVTDTQYF.

This clone was picked up one time. The genes are TRBV5-6 and TRBJ1-6; 7 nucleotides match TRBD1. The CDR3 is 17 amino acids. V shed 4 bases and J 6 bases; nucleotides not matched to a gene: 13. CDR1 is SGHDT and CDR2 is YYEEEE in the germline V gene. The CDR3: CASSLSLRGTANSPLHF. CDR3 sequence (DNA): TGTGCCAGCAGCCTTAGTCTCAGGGGGACAGCTAATTCACCCCTCCACTTT.

The rearrangement joins TRBV7-2 to TRBJ1-2; TRBD1 is a possible D gene (6 bases). Germline CDR1 reads SGHTA; CDR2 reads FQGNSA. The CDR3 loop spans 15 amino acids. Trimming pared 5 bases from V and 4 bases from J, leaving 17 bases between. The CDR3 sequence is CASSRREGRGYGYTF. The CDR3 region has the DNA TGTGCCAGCAGCCGGAGGGAGGGCAGGGGCTATGGCTACACCTTC.

This sequence joins TRBV28 and TRBJ2-1, with 8 positions matching TRBD1. The CDR3 has 15 residues. J was trimmed by 7 bases and V by 6 bases; bases with no gene match: 11. Germline V gene data show CDR1 as MDHEN and CDR2 as SYDVKM. DNA of the CDR3: TGTGCCAGCAGACCCCAAGGACAGGGCAAGAATGAGCAGTTCTTC. Residues: CASRPQGQGKNEQFF.

The chain has TRBV5-1 and TRBJ2-6, with 7 nucleotides matching TRBD1. V trimming: 7 bases; J trimming: 0 bases; junction bases outside the gene matches: 7. Per germline, CDR1 SGHRS and CDR2 YFSETQ. The CDR3 consists of 16 residues. CDR3 in DNA: TGCGCCAGCGTCCCGGGACAGATCTCTGGGGCCAACGTCCTGACTTTC. Its protein product is CASVPGQISGANVLTF.

V is TRBV10-1 and J is TRBJ2-3; 13 positions match TRBD2. Germline V gene lookup returns CDR1 WNHNN and CDR2 SYGVQD (reference sequence). The CDR3 is 17 residues long. Unmatched junction bases numbered 5, after V lost 5 bases and J lost 0 bases. As DNA, the CDR3 is TGCGCCAGCAGTTCCGGGACTAGCGGGGAGAGCACAGATACGCAGTATTTT. Translated: CASSSGTSGESTDTQYF.

The rearrangement joins TRBV5-1 to TRBJ2-7; 8 nucleotides align to TRBD1. Trimming cost V 4 bases and J 5 bases; bases outside gene matches: 11. CDR1 and CDR2 (germline): SGHRS, YFSETQ. This CDR3 contains 15 residues. The CDR3 DNA is TGCGCCAGCAGCCCGAACGGACAGGGAGTGAACGAGCAGTACTTC. Translated: CASSPNGQGVNEQYF.

DNA for the CDR3: TGCAGTGCTAGTGGCGGGGGCACAGATACGCAGTATTTT. Translated: CSASGGGTDTQYF. This chain links TRBV20-1 with TRBJ2-3; possible D gene TRBD2, 6 bases. Germline V gives CDR1 DFQATT, CDR2 SNEGSKA (reference sequence). V gave up 3 bases and J gave up 1 base, with 8 bases separating them. This CDR3 region has 13 residues.

The gene calls are TRBV3-1 (or the pseudogene TRBV3-2) and TRBJ1-1; D remains ambiguous. Germline V gene lookup returns CDR1 LGHDT and CDR2 YNNKEL (reference sequence). V was trimmed by 4 bases and J by 2 bases, leaving 8 bases between them. The CDR3 has 13 amino acids. CDR3 sequence (DNA): TGTGCCAGCAGCCCACATCAAAACACTGAAGCTTTCTTT. This sequence encodes CASSPHQNTEAFF.

This clone was detected once. J is TRBJ1-3 and V is TRBV30; maybe TRBD1 (5 bases). CDR3 length: 15 amino acids. The V end was cut by 5 bases, the J end by 3 bases, with 17 bases between. Germline CDR1 GTSNPN, CDR2 SVGIG (reference sequence). CDR3 loop: CAWSEGTTLGNTIYF. The CDR3 nucleotides read TGTGCCTGGTCGGAGGGGACCACCCTTGGAAACACCATATATTTT.

CDR3 nucleotides: TGTGCCAGCACCGGCACAGATACGCAGTATTTT. Its protein product is CASTGTDTQYF. V is TRBV5-4 and J is TRBJ2-3, with D uncertain. Trimming shortened V by 6 bases and J by 1 base, and 3 bases separated the two germline ends. This CDR3 is built from 11 residues. The germline gives CDR1 SGHNT, CDR2 YYREEE (reference sequence).

The chain carries TRBV29-1 and TRBJ1-2, with no clear D. Germline CDR1 and CDR2: SQVTM and ANQGSEA. This CDR3 contains 14 residues. V gave up 5 bases and J gave up 0 bases, with 13 bases separating them. Here the CDR3 DNA reads TGCAGCGTTAGGGAGGGTGGGCCTAACTATGGCTACACCTTC. It translates to CSVREGGPNYGYTF.

The gene calls are TRBV5-1 and TRBJ2-1; perhaps TRBD2 as D (6 bases). CDR3 length equals 15 residues. The V and J ends lost 4 bases and 4 bases respectively, with 15 bases between them. CDR1 and CDR2 (germline): SGHRS, YFSETQ. The CDR3 protein is CASSLGTHGYNEQFF. The CDR3 DNA sequence: TGCGCCAGCAGCCTGGGGACTCATGGGTACAATGAGCAGTTCTTC.

This rearrangement joins TRBV7-9 to TRBJ1-1; 7 bases fit TRBD1. The junction had 3 bases not matched to a gene; V was cut back by 5 bases and J by 6 bases. The CDR3 is 12 amino acids. CDR1 is SEHNR and CDR2 is FQNEAQ in the germline V gene (reference sequence). In DNA, the CDR3 is TGTGCCAGCAGCCCGACAGGGCCTGAAGCTTTCTTT. Protein: CASSPTGPEAFF.

The chain recombines TRBV2 with TRBJ2-7; D is perhaps TRBD1 (7 bases). The CDR3 is 14 residues long. The germline gives CDR1 SNHLY, CDR2 FYNNEI. Trimming took off 4 bases at V and 2 bases at J, with 12 bases between the two ends. The CDR3 coding sequence is TGTGCCAGCAGTGGGGCCAGGGGGGCCTACGAGCAGTACTTC. Translating gives CASSGARGAYEQYF.

The chain carries TRBV6-5 and TRBJ1-4; D ambiguous. In germline, CDR1 is MNHEY, CDR2 SVGAGI. Trimming stripped 0 bases from V and 8 bases from J, with 7 bases between. The CDR3 loop spans 13 amino acids. The CDR3 is CASSYSRVEKLFF. In DNA, the CDR3 is TGTGCCAGCAGTTACTCGAGGGTCGAAAAACTGTTTTTT.

This clone was counted between two and nine times. CDR3 in amino acids: CASATGHPADTEAFF. CDR3 in DNA: TGTGCCAGCGCGACGGGACACCCGGCAGACACTGAAGCTTTCTTT. This chain uses TRBV5-4 with TRBJ1-1; the D gene is possibly TRBD1 (6 bases). CDR1 and CDR2 (germline): SGHNT, YYREEE (reference sequence). The V end lost 7 bases, the J end lost 3 bases, and 19 bases lay between the germline ends. The CDR3 covers 15 residues.

The chain combines TRBV4-1 with TRBJ1-1; the D gene is possibly TRBD1 (5 bases). The CDR3 runs 15 residues. CDR1 and CDR2 (germline): MGHRA, YSYEKL. Trimming took off 4 bases at V and 1 base at J, with 13 bases between the two ends. The CDR3 loop is CASSPKSTENTEAFF. The CDR3 coding sequence is TGCGCCAGCAGCCCAAAGTCGACAGAGAACACTGAAGCTTTCTTT.

The J gene is TRBJ2-7, the V gene TRBV19, with 7 positions matching TRBD1. The CDR3 length is 15 residues. V shed 5 bases, J shed 0 bases, and the junction held 7 bases outside the gene matches. Germline assignment: CDR1 LNHDA and CDR2 SQIVND (reference sequence). The CDR3 loop is CASSAGTDLSYEQYF. CDR3 DNA: TGTGCCAGTAGTGCCGGGACAGACCTCTCCTACGAGCAGTACTTC.

The V call is TRBV30, the J call TRBJ2-7; D is unresolved. CDR3 length: 12 amino acids. Germline V gives CDR1 GTSNPN, CDR2 SVGIG (reference sequence). V was clipped by 2 bases and J by 7 bases, with 12 bases between them. The CDR3 DNA follows: TGTGCCTGGAGTTCTTTTTTTAGAGAGCAGTACTTC. It yields the protein CAWSSFFREQYF.

V and J are TRBV3-1 (or the pseudogene TRBV3-2) and TRBJ1-2; 11 positions match TRBD1. The trim removed 3 bases at V and 4 bases at J, leaving 4 bases unmatched. The CDR3 spans 15 residues. Germline CDR1 is LGHDT and CDR2 is YNNKEL (reference sequence). The DNA for the CDR3 is TGTGCCAGCAGCCACGGGACAGGGGGTGTCTATGGCTACACCTTC. As protein: CASSHGTGGVYGYTF.

The rearrangement uses TRBV19 and TRBJ2-3; TRBD1 aligns across 9 bases. The CDR3 runs 18 residues. Per the germline V gene, CDR1 is LNHDA and CDR2 is SQIVND (reference sequence). The ends lost 4 bases at V and 2 bases at J; junction bases unmatched: 13. This chain's CDR3 is CASSKGTGKLALTDTQYF. CDR3 DNA: TGTGCCAGTAGTAAGGGGACAGGGAAACTAGCCCTCACAGATACGCAGTATTTT.

The chain links TRBV24-1 to TRBJ1-3; 10 bases line up with TRBD1. This CDR3 spans 15 amino acids. Germline-derived CDR1 and CDR2 are KGHDR and SFDVKD. J gave up 4 bases and V 7 bases, and 6 bases lay outside the gene matches. The CDR3 is CATRALGQGGNTIYF. The CDR3, as DNA: TGTGCCACCAGGGCGCTGGGACAGGGGGGAAACACCATATATTTT.

This clone was observed once. V usage is TRBV24-1 and J usage is TRBJ2-3, with D unresolved. The V gene lost 8 bases and the J gene lost 1 base, with 9 bases spanning the gap. The CDR3 covers 13 residues. CDR1 and CDR2 from the germline V gene are KGHDR and SFDVKD. The CDR3 is CATTSPGTDTQYF. DNA for the CDR3: TGTGCCACCACCTCTCCAGGCACAGATACGCAGTATTTT.

For the CDR3, the DNA is TGTGCCAGCAGCTTAGAGGGGACAGACGAAGCTTTCTTT. Protein sequence: CASSLEGTDEAFF. The rearrangement uses TRBV7-9 and TRBJ1-1; 7 bases match TRBD1. Germline CDR1 and CDR2: SEHNR and FQNEAQ (reference sequence). V shed 1 base, J shed 8 bases, and the junction held 4 bases outside the gene matches. This CDR3 is 13 amino acids long. Looking up the rest from reference TRBV7-9 and TRBJ1-1 gives the full variable domain: DTGVSQNPRHKITKRGQNVTFRCDPISEHNRLYWYRQTLGQGPEFLTYFQNEAQLEKSRLLSDRFSAERPKGSFSTLEIQRTEQGDSAMYLCASSLEGTDEAFFGQGTRLTVV.

The rearrangement uses TRBV9 and TRBJ2-2, with 9 bases fitting TRBD2. Germline V gene sequence: CDR1 SGDLS, CDR2 YYNGEE. V trimming: 4 bases; J trimming: 3 bases; junction bases outside the gene matches: 4. The CDR3 is 15 amino acids. The CDR3, as DNA: TGTGCCAGCAGCTTTAGCGGGGGACACACCGGGGAGCTGTTTTTT. This sequence encodes CASSFSGGHTGELFF.

The chain is built from TRBV6-6 and TRBJ2-1, with 8 bases aligning to TRBD2. The CDR3 covers 16 residues. The germline gives CDR1 MNHNY, CDR2 SVGAGI (reference sequence). Germline trimming cut 5 bases from V and 12 bases from J; bases unmatched to any gene: 18. The CDR3 reads CASSTPQGLGTGGQFF. The CDR3 region has the DNA TGTGCCAGCAGTACCCCCCAGGGACTAGGAACGGGTGGGCAGTTCTTC.

The chain combines TRBV11-2 with TRBJ2-7, with D perhaps TRBD1 (5 bases). Germline V CDR1 and CDR2: SGHAT, FQNNGV. V lost 2 bases to trimming and J lost 2 bases, with 7 bases between them. This CDR3 is built from 13 residues. CDR3 region: CASSLQGTYEQYF. Here the CDR3 DNA reads TGTGCCAGCAGCTTACAGGGAACCTACGAGCAGTACTTC.